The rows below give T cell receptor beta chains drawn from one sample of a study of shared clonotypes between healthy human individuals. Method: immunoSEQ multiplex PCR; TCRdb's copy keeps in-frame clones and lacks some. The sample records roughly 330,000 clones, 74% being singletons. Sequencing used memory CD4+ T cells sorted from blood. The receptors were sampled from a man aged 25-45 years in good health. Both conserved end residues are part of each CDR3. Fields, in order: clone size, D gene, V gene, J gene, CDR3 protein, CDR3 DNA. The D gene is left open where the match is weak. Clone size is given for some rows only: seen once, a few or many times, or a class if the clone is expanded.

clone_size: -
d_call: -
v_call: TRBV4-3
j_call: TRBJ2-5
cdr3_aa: CASSHRGGETQYF
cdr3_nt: TGCGCCAGCAGCCACCGCGGCGGTGAGACCCAGTACTTC

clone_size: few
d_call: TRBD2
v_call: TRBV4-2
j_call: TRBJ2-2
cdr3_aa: CASSQGDGEGITGELFF
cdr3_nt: TGTGCCAGCAGCCAAGGTGACGGGGAGGGGATCACCGGGGAGCTGTTTTTT

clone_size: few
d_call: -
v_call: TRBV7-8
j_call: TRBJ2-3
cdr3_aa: CASSLFDTQYF
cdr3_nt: TGTGCCAGCAGCTTATTTGATACGCAGTATTTT

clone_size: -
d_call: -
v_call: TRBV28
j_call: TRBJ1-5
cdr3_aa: CASTIGNQPQHF
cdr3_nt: TGTGCCAGCACAATAGGGAATCAGCCCCAGCATTTT

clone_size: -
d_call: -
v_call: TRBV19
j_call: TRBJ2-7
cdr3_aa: CASSQYGAGEGEQYF
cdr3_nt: TGTGCCAGTAGTCAATACGGGGCCGGGGAAGGCGAGCAGTACTTC

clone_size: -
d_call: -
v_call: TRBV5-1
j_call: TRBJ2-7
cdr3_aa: CASSLRLGTPPYEQYF
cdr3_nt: TGCGCCAGCAGCCTTCGTCTCGGGACGCCTCCCTACGAGCAGTACTTC

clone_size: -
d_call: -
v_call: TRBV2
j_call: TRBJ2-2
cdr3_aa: CASKEGLWDTGELFF
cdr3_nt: TGTGCCAGCAAAGAGGGCCTCTGGGACACCGGGGAGCTGTTTTTT

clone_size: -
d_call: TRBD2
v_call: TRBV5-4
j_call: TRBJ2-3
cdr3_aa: CASSSGTSGKGIADTQYF
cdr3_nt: TGTGCCAGCAGCTCCGGGACTAGCGGGAAGGGGATCGCAGATACGCAGTATTTT

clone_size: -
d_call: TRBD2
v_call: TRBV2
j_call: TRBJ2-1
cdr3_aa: CASRGLAGGSYNEQFF
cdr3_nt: TGTGCCAGCAGGGGACTAGCGGGAGGTTCCTACAATGAGCAGTTCTTC

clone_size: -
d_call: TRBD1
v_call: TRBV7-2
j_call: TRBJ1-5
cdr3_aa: CASSQTGANQPQHF
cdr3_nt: TGTGCCAGCAGCCAGACAGGGGCCAATCAGCCCCAGCATTTT

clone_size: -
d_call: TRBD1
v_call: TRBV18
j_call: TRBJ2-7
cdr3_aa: CASSPWDRVLNEQYF
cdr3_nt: TGTGCCAGCTCACCTTGGGACAGGGTCCTCAACGAGCAGTACTTC

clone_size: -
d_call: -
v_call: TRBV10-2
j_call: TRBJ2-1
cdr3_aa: CASEIAGSYNEQFF
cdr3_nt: TGCGCCAGTGAGATAGCTGGCTCCTACAATGAGCAGTTCTTC

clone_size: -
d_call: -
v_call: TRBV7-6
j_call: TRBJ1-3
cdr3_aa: CASSPTTATSGNTIYF
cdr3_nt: TGTGCCAGCAGCCCCACGACGGCCACCTCTGGAAACACCATATATTTT

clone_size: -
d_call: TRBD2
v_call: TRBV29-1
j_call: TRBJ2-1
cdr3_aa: CSVDLLAGGMYEQFF
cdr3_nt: TGCAGCGTCGACCTACTAGCGGGAGGAATGTATGAGCAGTTCTTC

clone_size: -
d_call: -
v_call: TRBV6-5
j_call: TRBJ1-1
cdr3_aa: CASRNEQGFSEAFF
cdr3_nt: TGTGCCAGCAGGAACGAACAGGGCTTCTCTGAAGCTTTCTTT

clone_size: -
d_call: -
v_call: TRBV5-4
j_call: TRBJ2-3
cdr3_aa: CASSASVGTTDTQYF
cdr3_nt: TGTGCCAGCAGCGCTAGCGTCGGGACCACAGATACGCAGTATTTT

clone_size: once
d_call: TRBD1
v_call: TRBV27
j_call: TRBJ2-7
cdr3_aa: CASTVRDSLYYEQYF
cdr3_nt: TGTGCCAGCACCGTTCGGGACAGTTTGTACTACGAGCAGTACTTC

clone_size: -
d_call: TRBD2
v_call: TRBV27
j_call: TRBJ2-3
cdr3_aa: CASSPGLALTDTQYF
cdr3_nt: TGTGCCAGCAGTCCGGGACTAGCCCTCACAGATACGCAGTATTTT

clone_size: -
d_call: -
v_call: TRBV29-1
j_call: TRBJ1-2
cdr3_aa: CSVDMAGRSGYTF
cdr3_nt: TGCAGCGTTGACATGGCAGGGAGGTCGGGCTACACCTTC

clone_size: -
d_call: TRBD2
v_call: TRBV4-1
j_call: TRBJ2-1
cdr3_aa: CASSQALAGKVYNEQFF
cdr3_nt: TGCGCCAGCAGCCAAGCACTAGCGGGAAAGGTTTACAATGAGCAGTTCTTC

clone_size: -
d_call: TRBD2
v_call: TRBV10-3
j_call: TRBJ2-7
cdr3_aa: CATKSGGQLAGQTYEQYF
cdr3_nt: TGTGCCACCAAGTCTGGAGGCCAACTAGCGGGGCAAACCTACGAGCAGTACTTC

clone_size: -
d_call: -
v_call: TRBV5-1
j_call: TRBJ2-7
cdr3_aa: CASSPWTSQPHEQYF
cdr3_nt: TGCGCCAGCAGCCCCTGGACATCACAACCCCACGAGCAGTACTTC

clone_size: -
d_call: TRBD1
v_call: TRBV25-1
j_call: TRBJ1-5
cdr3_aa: CASSESRGDQPQHF
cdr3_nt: TGTGCCAGCAGTGAATCCAGGGGGGACCAGCCCCAGCATTTT

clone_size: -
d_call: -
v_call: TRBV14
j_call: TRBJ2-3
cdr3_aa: CASSQDSLDTQYF
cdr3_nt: TGTGCCAGCAGCCAAGACTCGTTGGATACGCAGTATTTT

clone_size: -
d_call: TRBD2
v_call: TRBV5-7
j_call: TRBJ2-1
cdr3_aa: CASSLTEASGSLGEQFF
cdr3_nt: TGTGCCAGCAGCCTGACGGAGGCTAGCGGGAGCTTAGGTGAGCAGTTCTTC

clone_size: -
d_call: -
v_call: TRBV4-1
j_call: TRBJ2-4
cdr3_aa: CASSQVSGNLAKNIQYF
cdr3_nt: TGCGCCAGCAGCCAGGTTAGCGGTAATCTAGCCAAAAACATTCAGTACTTC

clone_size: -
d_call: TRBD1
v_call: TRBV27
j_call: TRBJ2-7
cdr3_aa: CASRADRVHEQYF
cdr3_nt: TGTGCCAGCAGGGCGGACAGGGTCCACGAGCAGTACTTC

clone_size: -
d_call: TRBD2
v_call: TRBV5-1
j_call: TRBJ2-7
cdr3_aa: CASSFGLAGVWAGEQYF
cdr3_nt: TGCGCCAGCAGCTTCGGGCTAGCGGGAGTTTGGGCGGGCGAGCAGTACTTC

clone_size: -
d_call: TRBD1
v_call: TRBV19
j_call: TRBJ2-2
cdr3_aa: CASSTFGQVTGELFF
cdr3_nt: TGTGCCAGTAGTACTTTCGGACAGGTTACCGGGGAGCTGTTTTTT

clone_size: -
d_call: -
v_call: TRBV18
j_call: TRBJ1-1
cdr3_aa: CASSPQKGNTEAFF
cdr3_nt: TGTGCCAGCTCTCCCCAGAAAGGGAACACTGAAGCTTTCTTT

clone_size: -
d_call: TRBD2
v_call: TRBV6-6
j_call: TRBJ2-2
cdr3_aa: CASSSPSGRAGGELFF
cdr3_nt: TGTGCCAGCAGTTCCCCTAGCGGGAGGGCCGGCGGGGAGCTGTTTTTT

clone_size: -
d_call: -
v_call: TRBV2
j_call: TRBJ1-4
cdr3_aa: CASGGTAGNEKLFF
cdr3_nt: TGTGCCAGCGGGGGTACGGCAGGCAATGAAAAACTGTTTTTT

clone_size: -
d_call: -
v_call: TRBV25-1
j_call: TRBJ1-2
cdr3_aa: CASSELSYGYTF
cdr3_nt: TGTGCCAGCAGTGAGCTATCTTATGGCTACACCTTC

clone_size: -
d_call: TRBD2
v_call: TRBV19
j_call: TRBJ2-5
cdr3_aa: CASSAVTSFETQYF
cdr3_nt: TGTGCCAGTAGTGCGGTGACTAGCTTCGAGACCCAGTACTTC

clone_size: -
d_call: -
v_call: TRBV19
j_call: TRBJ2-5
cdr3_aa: CASSIGDGPQETQYF
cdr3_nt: TGTGCCAGTAGTATAGGAGACGGGCCCCAAGAGACCCAGTACTTC